The TCR beta chain under discussion was sequenced for a study of T-cell memory formation after mild COVID-19. Study results and caveats: From day 15 to 85, contracting clones were balanced between CD4 and CD8, whereas later expanders leaned toward CD4+. Second-wave clones reaching peak frequency on day 37 lacked confirmed SARS-CoV-2 specificity. Pre-infection memory harbored some responding clones, suggesting cross-reactive memory joined.

In the case of this clonotype: Its antigen is currently unknown.

A 5'RACE reaction primed in the constant segment made cDNA libraries of TCR alpha and TCR beta, and these carried sample barcodes and UMIs. TCRdb ran MiXCR on the 5' RACE reads and lists one entry per CDR3 protein. The table shows 450,000 or so distinct CDR3 sequences, with 20% occurring only once. The specimen was PBMCs or a T cell subset sorted from them (not recorded which). The sequence derives from an adult woman who had mild COVID-19 (a few samples of this study predate the infection). Cell type and time point are not known.

CDR3 sequence: CASSKPGAWYEQYF. In nucleotides, the CDR3 is TGTGCCAGCAGTAAGCCCGGGGCCTGGTACGAGCAGTACTTC. The V gene is TRBV4-2, the J gene TRBJ2-7; D could derive from TRBD1 or TRBD2 (5 bases each). Trimming left V 6 bases short and J 4 bases short, with 16 bases between. This CDR3 is 14 amino acids long. Germline loops: CDR1 LGHNA, CDR2 YNFKEQ.